This TCR beta chain was sequenced for a study of ipilimumab plus nivolumab after autologous stem cell transplantation. Study-wide context: Median doses per patient: about 5 ipilimumab, about 8 nivolumab.

A note on this clone: The antigen remains unidentified.

The study, taken as a whole, reports: Per the authors, repertoire, Treg and microbiota data justify further study.

Assay used: immunoSEQ multiplex PCR; TCRdb lists only in-frame clones, some missing. The sample has tens of thousands of clones, approximately 92% seen once. This CDR3 is 13 amino acids long. In germline, CDR1 is MNHNS, CDR2 SASEGT. The junction had 4 bases not matched to a gene; V was cut back by 3 bases and J by 15 bases. The receptor was derived from a male donor with multiple myeloma. The rearrangement uses TRBV6-1 and TRBJ2-1; 14 bases are a match to TRBD2. This material consisted of PBMCs, taken in a trial of ipilimumab plus nivolumab as post-transplant consolidation. The DNA of the CDR3 is TGTGCCAGCAGTGAGGGACTAGCGGGAGATCGGTTCTTC. Amino acids: CASSEGLAGDRFF.